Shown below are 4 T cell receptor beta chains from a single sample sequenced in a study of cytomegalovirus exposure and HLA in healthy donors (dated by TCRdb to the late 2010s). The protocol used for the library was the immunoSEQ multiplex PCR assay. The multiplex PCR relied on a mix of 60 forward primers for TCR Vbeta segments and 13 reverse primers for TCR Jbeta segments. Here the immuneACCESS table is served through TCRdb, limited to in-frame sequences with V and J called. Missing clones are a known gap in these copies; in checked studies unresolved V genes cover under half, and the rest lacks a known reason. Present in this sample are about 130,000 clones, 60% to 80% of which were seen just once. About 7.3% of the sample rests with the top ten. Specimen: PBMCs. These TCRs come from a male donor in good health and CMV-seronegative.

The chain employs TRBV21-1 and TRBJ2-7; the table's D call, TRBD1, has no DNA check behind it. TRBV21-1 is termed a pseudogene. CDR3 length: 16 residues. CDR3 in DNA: TGTGCCAGCAGCAAAGTAAGCTGGACAGCTTTCTACGAGCAGTACTTC. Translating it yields CASSKVSWTAFYEQYF.

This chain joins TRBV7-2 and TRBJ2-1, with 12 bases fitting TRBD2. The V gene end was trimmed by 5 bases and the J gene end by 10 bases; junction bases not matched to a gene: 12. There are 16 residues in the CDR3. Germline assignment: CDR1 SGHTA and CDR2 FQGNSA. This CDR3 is CASSPVASGGVKEQFF. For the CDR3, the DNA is TGTGCCAGCAGCCCGGTGGCTAGCGGGGGGGTAAAGGAGCAGTTCTTC.

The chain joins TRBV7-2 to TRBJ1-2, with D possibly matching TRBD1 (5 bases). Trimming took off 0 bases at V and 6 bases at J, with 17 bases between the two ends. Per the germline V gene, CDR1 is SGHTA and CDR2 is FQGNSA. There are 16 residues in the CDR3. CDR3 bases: TGTGCCAGCAGCTTAGCCCGGGCAACCGGGGGGGATGGCTACACCTTC. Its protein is CASSLARATGGDGYTF.

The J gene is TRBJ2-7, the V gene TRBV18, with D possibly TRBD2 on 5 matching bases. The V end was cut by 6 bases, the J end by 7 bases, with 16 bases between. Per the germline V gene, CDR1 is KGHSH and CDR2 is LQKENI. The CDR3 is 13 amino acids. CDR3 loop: CASSTNQGGEQYF. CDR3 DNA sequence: TGTGCCAGCTCGACTAACCAAGGCGGGGAGCAGTACTTC.